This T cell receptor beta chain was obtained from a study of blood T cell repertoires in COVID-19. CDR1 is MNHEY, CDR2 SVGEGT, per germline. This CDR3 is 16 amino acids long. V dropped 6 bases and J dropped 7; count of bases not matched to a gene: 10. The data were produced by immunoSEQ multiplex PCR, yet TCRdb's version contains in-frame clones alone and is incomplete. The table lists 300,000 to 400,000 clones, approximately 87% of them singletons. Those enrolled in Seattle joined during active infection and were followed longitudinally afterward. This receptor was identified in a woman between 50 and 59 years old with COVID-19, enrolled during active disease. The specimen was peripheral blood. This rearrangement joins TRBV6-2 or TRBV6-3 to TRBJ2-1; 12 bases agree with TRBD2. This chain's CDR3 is CASSPWTSGNLNEQFF. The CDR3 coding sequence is TGTGCCAGCAGCCCATGGACTAGCGGGAATTTGAATGAGCAGTTCTTC.